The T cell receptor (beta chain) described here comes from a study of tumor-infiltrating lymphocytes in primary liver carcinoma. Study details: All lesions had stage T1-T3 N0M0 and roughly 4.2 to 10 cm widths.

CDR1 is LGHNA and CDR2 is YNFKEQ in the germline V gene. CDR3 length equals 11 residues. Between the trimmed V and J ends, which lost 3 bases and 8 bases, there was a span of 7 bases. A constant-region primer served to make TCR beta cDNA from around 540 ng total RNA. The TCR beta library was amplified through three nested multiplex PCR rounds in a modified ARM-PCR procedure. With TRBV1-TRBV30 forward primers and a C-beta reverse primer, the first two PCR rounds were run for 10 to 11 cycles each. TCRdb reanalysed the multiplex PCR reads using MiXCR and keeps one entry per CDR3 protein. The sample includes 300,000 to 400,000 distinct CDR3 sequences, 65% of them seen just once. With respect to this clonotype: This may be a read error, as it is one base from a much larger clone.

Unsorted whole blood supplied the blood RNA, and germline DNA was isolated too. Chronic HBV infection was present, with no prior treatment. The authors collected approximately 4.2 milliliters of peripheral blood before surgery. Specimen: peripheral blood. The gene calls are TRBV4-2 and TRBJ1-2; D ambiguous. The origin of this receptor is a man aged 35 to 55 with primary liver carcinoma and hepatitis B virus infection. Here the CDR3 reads CASSHAYGYTF. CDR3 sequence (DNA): TGTGCCAGCAGCCATGCGTACGGCTACACCTTC.